A selection of T cell receptor beta chains follows, all from one sample in a study of T cell responses to AZD1222 COVID-19 vaccine. The data were produced by immunoSEQ multiplex PCR, yet TCRdb's version contains in-frame clones alone and is incomplete. The sample includes about 120,000 clones, more than 80% of them seen just once. Sequenced here: peripheral blood, sampled on day 0 of AZD1222 vaccination. Receptors originate from an adult in good health. Each CDR3 is given with its conserved first and last residue. A D gene is named only where the DNA matches it firmly. Some rows mark clone size as missing; the rest say once, few, many or name a class of expanded clone.

V	J	length	size	D	CDR3	DNA
TRBV27	TRBJ1-6	16	NA	TRBD1	CASSAIRDSKNSPLHF	TGTGCCAGCAGCGCAATCCGGGACAGCAAAAATTCACCCCTCCACTTT
TRBV12-2	TRBJ1-5	18	NA	NA	CASNHLGEGLWRNQPQHF	TGTGCAAGTAATCACCTAGGAGAGGGGTTGTGGAGGAATCAGCCCCAGCATTTT
TRBV28	TRBJ2-2	15	few	NA	CASSLLSRNTGELFF	TGTGCCAGCAGTTTATTATCACGAAACACCGGGGAGCTGTTTTTT
TRBV28	TRBJ1-1	15	NA	NA	CASSHGGGLNTEAFF	TGTGCCAGCAGCCACGGGGGGGGCTTGAACACTGAAGCTTTCTTT
TRBV11-2	TRBJ2-3	17	once	NA	CASSGRGGRVVPDTQYF	TGTGCCAGCAGCGGCAGGGGAGGCCGAGTGGTACCAGATACGCAGTATTTT
TRBV9	TRBJ2-7	14	NA	NA	CASSVDAGSYEQYF	TGTGCCAGCAGCGTAGACGCAGGATCCTACGAGCAGTACTTC
TRBV7-2	TRBJ2-7	13	NA	TRBD1	CASSSGTGYEQYF	TGTGCCAGCAGCTCCGGGACAGGCTACGAGCAGTACTTC
TRBV7-8	TRBJ1-5	20	NA	TRBD1	CASSSISDRGPPLGVEPQHF	TGTGCCAGCAGCTCTATATCCGACAGGGGGCCCCCCTTGGGTGTGGAGCCCCAGCATTTT
TRBV12-5	TRBJ2-2	13	NA	NA	CASGPAGMGELFF	TGTGCTAGTGGTCCCGCGGGTATGGGGGAGCTGTTTTTT
TRBV2	TRBJ2-1	18	NA	TRBD2	CASGPGLAGAASYNEQFF	TGTGCCAGCGGACCGGGACTAGCGGGAGCGGCCTCCTACAATGAGCAGTTCTTC
TRBV23-1	TRBJ2-1	18	NA	TRBD2	CASSPGGLAGPRLNEQFF	TGCGCCAGCTCCCCAGGGGGACTAGCGGGACCGCGGCTAAATGAGCAGTTCTTC
TRBV2	TRBJ2-3	16	few	TRBD2	CASQVFLAGVEDTQYF	TGTGCCAGCCAAGTCTTCCTAGCGGGAGTGGAGGATACGCAGTATTTT
TRBV6-5	TRBJ2-5	14	once	NA	CASSWGTLGETQYF	TGTGCCAGCAGTTGGGGGACTTTGGGGGAGACCCAGTACTTC
TRBV9	TRBJ2-1	16	NA	TRBD2	CASSVKSGGPHNEQFF	TGTGCCAGCAGCGTAAAGTCGGGAGGGCCCCACAATGAGCAGTTCTTC
TRBV2	TRBJ2-2	15	NA	TRBD1	CASSGRTGSTGELFF	TGTGCCAGCAGTGGGCGGACAGGGAGCACCGGGGAGCTGTTTTTT
TRBV5-1	TRBJ1-1	14	NA	TRBD1	CASSRDRANTEAFF	TGCGCCAGCAGTCGGGACAGGGCTAACACTGAAGCTTTCTTT
TRBV7-8	TRBJ2-3	15	NA	NA	CASSLHQGVTDTQYF	TGTGCCAGCAGCTTACATCAGGGAGTTACAGATACGCAGTATTTT
TRBV5-6	TRBJ1-5	16	NA	NA	CASSSDGGATNQPQHF	TGTGCCAGCAGCTCCGATGGAGGAGCAACCAATCAGCCCCAGCATTTT
TRBV7-9	TRBJ2-7	15	NA	NA	CASSLGSGVLQEQYF	TGTGCCAGCAGCTTAGGGAGCGGAGTACTTCAAGAGCAGTACTTC
TRBV6-2/TRBV6-3	TRBJ1-2	14	NA	TRBD1	CASSIQGFLSGYTF	TGTGCCAGCAGCATACAGGGGTTCTTGAGTGGCTACACCTTC